This TCR beta chain is from a study of blood T cell repertoires in COVID-19. About the research overall: Samples came from the United States, Italy and Spain, spanning acute and convalescent COVID-19. PBMCs, B-cell-depleted T cells, or T cells provided the cDNA or gDNA that made up the material.

TCRdb keeps only in-frame clones here, not all; method: immunoSEQ multiplex PCR. The sample holds 150,000 to 200,000 clones, 76% seen once. In terms of age and location, participants ranged from roughly 18 to 95 years and lived in about two dozen US areas. The sequence was obtained from a woman aged 50 to 60 with acute COVID-19. The sample was PBMCs or T cells enriched from blood (not recorded which).

The chain's CDR3 is CASSLRVRGADTQYF. CDR3 in DNA: TGTGCCAGCAGCTTGCGGGTCAGGGGGGCAGATACGCAGTATTTT. The V gene is TRBV5-6, the J gene TRBJ2-3, with D possibly TRBD1 on 7 matching bases. Germline lookup yields CDR1 SGHDT and CDR2 YYEEEE. This CDR3 is built from 15 residues. Trimming removed 1 base from V and 4 bases from J, with 13 bases in between.